These T cell receptor beta chains were read from a single sample in a study of T cell responses to AZD1222 COVID-19 vaccine. Only in-frame clones appear in the TCRdb table, and some are missing; sequencing was by immunoSEQ multiplex PCR. The table has about 120,000 clones, 75% to 95% seen once. Sequencing was performed on peripheral blood, taken on day 0 of AZD1222 vaccination. Receptors originate from an adult in good health. Both conserved end residues are part of each CDR3. Each record gives: clone size, V gene, D gene, J gene, CDR3 protein, CDR3 DNA. D genes are given only for firm matches. Size tells how often a clone was seen (once, few, many) or the class of an expanded clone, and some rows leave it out.

-,TRBV7-8,TRBD1,TRBJ1-3,CASSLWGDSSGNTIYF,TGTGCCAGCAGCTTATGGGGGGACAGCTCTGGAAACACCATATATTTT
-,TRBV19,-,TRBJ1-3,CASSMYPDRAGNTIYF,TGTGCCAGTAGTATGTACCCTGATCGGGCGGGAAACACCATATATTTT
-,TRBV5-1,-,TRBJ1-5,CASSLGHHSNQPQHF,TGCGCCAGCAGCTTAGGTCACCATAGCAATCAGCCCCAGCATTTT
once,TRBV7-9,-,TRBJ2-1,CASSSLLYNEQFF,TGTGCCAGCAGCTCCTTGCTCTACAATGAGCAGTTCTTC
-,TRBV7-9,TRBD1,TRBJ1-1,CASSLGTGVIGAEAFF,TGTGCCAGCAGCTTAGGGACAGGGGTAATAGGCGCTGAAGCTTTCTTT
-,TRBV5-1,-,TRBJ2-2,CASSSGTPTGELFF,TGCGCCAGCAGCTCCGGGACACCCACCGGGGAGCTGTTTTTT
once,TRBV7-3,-,TRBJ2-3,CASSLGRGTQYF,TGTGCCAGCAGCTTGGGACGGGGTACGCAGTATTTT
-,TRBV5-1,-,TRBJ1-3,CASSLNSWSSGNTIYF,TGCGCCAGCAGCCTAAATAGCTGGAGCTCTGGAAACACCATATATTTT
-,TRBV30,TRBD2,TRBJ2-7,CAWSPIIAGGTEQYF,TGTGCCTGGAGTCCGATAATTGCGGGAGGAACCGAGCAGTACTTC
-,TRBV27,TRBD1,TRBJ1-5,CASSLVSGRGRVQPQHF,TGTGCCAGCAGTTTAGTGTCCGGGAGGGGGCGCGTTCAGCCCCAGCATTTT
-,TRBV21-1,-,TRBJ1-5,CASSKGPLDRAQPQHF,TGTGCCAGCAGCAAAGGGCCGTTGGACAGGGCACAGCCCCAGCATTTT
-,TRBV7-3,-,TRBJ1-1,CASSLARSPSNTEAFF,TGTGCCAGCAGCCTTGCGAGGTCCCCTTCAAACACTGAAGCTTTCTTT
-,TRBV5-6,-,TRBJ1-2,CASSLILAALNYGYTF,TGTGCCAGCAGCTTGATATTAGCCGCCCTTAACTATGGCTACACCTTC
-,TRBV9,-,TRBJ1-2,CASSDQEFTGHYGYTF,TGTGCCAGCAGCGACCAAGAGTTTACAGGGCACTATGGCTACACCTTC
-,TRBV5-4,TRBD1,TRBJ1-3,CASSHQTGGPGNTIYF,TGTGCCAGCAGCCACCAGACAGGGGGACCTGGAAACACCATATATTTT
once,TRBV18,-,TRBJ1-6,CASSPVKQGTISPLHF,TGTGCCAGCTCACCGGTTAAACAGGGTACTATTTCACCCCTCCACTTT
once,TRBV30,-,TRBJ1-3,CAWSVSFPGSGDTIYF,TGTGCCTGGAGTGTATCATTTCCGGGGTCCGGAGACACCATATATTTT
-,TRBV5-1,-,TRBJ1-6,CASRLGSTNSPLHF,TGCGCCAGCAGACTAGGGTCCACGAATTCACCCCTCCACTTT
-,TRBV2,-,TRBJ1-5,CASCRQATNQPQHF,TGTGCCAGCTGTAGACAGGCGACTAATCAGCCCCAGCATTTT
-,TRBV29-1,-,TRBJ1-5,CSVGGSNQPQHF,TGCAGCGTTGGGGGTAGCAATCAGCCCCAGCATTTT
-,TRBV28,-,TRBJ1-5,CASSLPVGFSNQPQHF,TGTGCCAGCAGTTTACCCGTAGGTTTTAGCAATCAGCCCCAGCATTTT
-,TRBV19,-,TRBJ2-7,CASSLTTGSGDEQYF,TGTGCCAGTAGTCTTACTACAGGGTCCGGGGACGAGCAGTACTTC
once,TRBV7-9,-,TRBJ2-7,CASSDGAYHYEQYF,TGTGCCAGCAGCGACGGGGCATACCACTACGAGCAGTACTTC
-,TRBV2,-,TRBJ1-5,CASSESVRAGRQPQHF,TGTGCCAGCAGTGAATCGGTAAGGGCAGGGCGGCAGCCCCAGCATTTT
-,TRBV9,-,TRBJ1-2,CASSVDPGADGYTF,TGTGCCAGCAGCGTAGATCCGGGGGCTGATGGCTACACCTTC
-,TRBV29-1,-,TRBJ2-7,CSVGPRGEQYF,TGCAGCGTTGGCCCCCGCGGCGAGCAGTACTTC
once,TRBV11-2,-,TRBJ1-1,CASSLAQTVWTEAFF,TGTGCCAGCAGCTTAGCCCAGACAGTTTGGACTGAAGCTTTCTTT
once,TRBV12-3/TRBV12-4,-,TRBJ2-2,CASGGPGELFF,TGTGCCAGCGGGGGCCCAGGGGAGCTGTTTTTT
-,TRBV18,-,TRBJ1-1,CASSHDRNTEAFF,TGTGCCAGCTCCCACGACAGAAACACTGAAGCTTTCTTT
-,TRBV6-1,TRBD1,TRBJ2-7,CASSGRGTGLSYEQYF,TGTGCCAGCAGTGGACGTGGGACAGGGTTATCCTACGAGCAGTACTTC
-,TRBV3-1/TRBV3-2,-,TRBJ1-1,CASSHTSGWAEAFF,TGTGCCAGCAGCCATACTTCAGGGTGGGCTGAAGCTTTCTTT
-,TRBV18,-,TRBJ1-6,CASSQGGGNSPLHF,TGTGCCAGCTCACAGGGAGGTGGTAATTCACCCCTCCACTTT
-,TRBV6-5,TRBD1,TRBJ1-5,CASSRTGTSNQPQHF,TGTGCCAGCAGCCGGACAGGTACGAGCAATCAGCCCCAGCATTTT
-,TRBV5-4,-,TRBJ2-4,CASSPRGGKNIQYF,TGTGCCAGCAGCCCCCGGGGAGGAAAAAACATTCAGTACTTC
once,TRBV6-1,TRBD2,TRBJ2-7,CASSEPSSGRSGYEQYF,TGTGCCAGCAGTGAACCTAGTAGCGGGAGGTCGGGGTACGAGCAGTACTTC
-,TRBV7-9,-,TRBJ2-5,CASSLAWQVSLPFQETQYF,TGTGCCAGCAGCTTAGCGTGGCAGGTTTCCTTACCCTTTCAAGAGACCCAGTACTTC
-,TRBV29-1,-,TRBJ1-3,CSVEGWGGDSGNTIYF,TGCAGCGTTGAAGGTTGGGGCGGGGACTCTGGAAACACCATATATTTT
-,TRBV7-9,-,TRBJ2-2,CASSFNTGELFF,TGTGCCAGCAGCTTTAACACCGGGGAGCTGTTTTTT
-,TRBV27,-,TRBJ2-2,CASRPPTNTGELFF,TGTGCCAGCCGACCTCCGACGAACACCGGGGAGCTGTTTTTT
few,TRBV13,-,TRBJ1-1,CASSGIGSEAFF,TGTGCCAGCTCGGGAATCGGTTCTGAAGCTTTCTTT
-,TRBV18,TRBD1,TRBJ2-1,CASTDRTPGTGVNEQFF,TGTGCCAGCACCGACCGAACCCCCGGGACAGGGGTGAATGAGCAGTTCTTC
once,TRBV10-3,-,TRBJ1-5,CAISEGVQPQHF,TGTGCCATCAGTGAGGGGGTGCAGCCCCAGCATTTT
few,TRBV18,-,TRBJ2-7,CASSPMDLDFYEQYF,TGTGCCAGCTCTCCCATGGATCTAGACTTTTACGAGCAGTACTTC
-,TRBV7-9,-,TRBJ2-7,CASSLGGLTYEQYF,TGTGCCAGCAGCTTAGGAGGGCTGACCTACGAGCAGTACTTC
-,TRBV30,-,TRBJ2-7,CAWRGGGDEQYF,TGTGCCTGGAGGGGCGGAGGGGACGAGCAGTACTTC
-,TRBV7-9,TRBD1,TRBJ1-2,CASSPMDRVNYGYTF,TGTGCCAGCAGCCCGATGGACAGGGTAAACTATGGCTACACCTTC
-,TRBV29-1,-,TRBJ2-7,CSVVTGTRGEQYF,TGCAGCGTAGTGACAGGGACGCGGGGCGAGCAGTACTTC
-,TRBV28,-,TRBJ2-7,CASRTGQFEQYF,TGTGCCAGCAGAACTGGACAGTTCGAGCAGTACTTC
once,TRBV27,-,TRBJ2-3,CASSLTRGYSDTQYF,TGTGCCAGCAGTCTCACTCGGGGATACTCTGATACGCAGTATTTT
-,TRBV18,-,TRBJ1-2,CASSRPPQQHRGDGYTF,TGTGCCAGCTCACGACCACCTCAGCAGCATCGAGGTGATGGCTACACCTTC
-,TRBV30,-,TRBJ1-4,CAWSPSYPQVAEKLFF,TGTGCCTGGAGTCCCTCGTACCCACAGGTGGCGGAAAAACTGTTTTTT
once,TRBV7-7,TRBD1,TRBJ1-4,CASSADRGGKLFF,TGTGCTAGCAGCGCCGACAGGGGGGGAAAACTGTTTTTT
-,TRBV7-8,-,TRBJ2-7,CASSLESNSYEQYF,TGTGCCAGCAGCTTAGAATCTAACAGCTACGAGCAGTACTTC
-,TRBV30,-,TRBJ2-6,CAGAEAGANVLTF,TGTGCCGGGGCCGAAGCTGGGGCCAACGTCCTGACTTTC
-,TRBV28,-,TRBJ2-2,CASSSSLATGELFF,TGTGCCAGCAGTTCAAGTCTAGCCACCGGGGAGCTGTTTTTT
-,TRBV11-2,-,TRBJ1-4,CASSQTEATNEKLFF,TGTGCCAGCAGCCAAACAGAAGCAACTAATGAAAAACTGTTTTTT
-,TRBV5-4,-,TRBJ2-1,CASSRGSGNGQTNEQFF,TGTGCCAGCAGCAGGGGATCAGGGAACGGACAGACGAATGAGCAGTTCTTC
-,TRBV5-1,-,TRBJ1-2,CASSPGRGANYGYTF,TGCGCCAGCAGCCCAGGGCGGGGGGCGAACTATGGCTACACCTTC
-,TRBV30,TRBD1,TRBJ1-5,CAWSDPLGQGQEPQHF,TGTGCCTGGAGTGACCCCCTAGGACAGGGGCAGGAGCCCCAGCATTTT
-,TRBV5-4,TRBD1,TRBJ2-3,CATETGGFSSLITDTQYF,TGTGCCACCGAGACAGGGGGCTTCTCCTCACTAATCACAGATACGCAGTATTTT